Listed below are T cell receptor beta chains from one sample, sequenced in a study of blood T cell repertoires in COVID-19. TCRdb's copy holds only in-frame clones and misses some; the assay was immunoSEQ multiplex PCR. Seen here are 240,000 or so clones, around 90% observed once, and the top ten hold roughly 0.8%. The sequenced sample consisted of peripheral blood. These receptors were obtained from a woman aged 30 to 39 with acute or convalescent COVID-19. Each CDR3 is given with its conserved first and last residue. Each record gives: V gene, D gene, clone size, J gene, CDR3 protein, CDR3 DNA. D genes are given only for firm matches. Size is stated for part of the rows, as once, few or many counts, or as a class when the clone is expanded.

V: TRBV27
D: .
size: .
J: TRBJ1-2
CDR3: CASSFGRDYGYTF
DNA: TGTGCCAGCAGTTTTGGCAGGGACTATGGCTACACCTTC

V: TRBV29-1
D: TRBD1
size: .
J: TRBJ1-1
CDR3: CSVNRDRGRRDTEAFF
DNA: TGCAGCGTTAACCGGGACAGGGGGCGCCGGGACACTGAAGCTTTCTTT

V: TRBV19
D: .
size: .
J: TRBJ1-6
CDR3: CASTRSRGIANSPLHF
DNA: TGTGCCAGTACCCGGTCCCGGGGGATAGCGAATTCACCCCTCCACTTT

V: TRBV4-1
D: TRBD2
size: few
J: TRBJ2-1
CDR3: CASSQDQREVYNEQFF
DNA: TGCGCCAGCAGCCAAGATCAGCGGGAGGTATACAATGAGCAGTTCTTC

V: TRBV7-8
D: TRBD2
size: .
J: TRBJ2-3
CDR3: CASSLVLSAGGTTDTQYF
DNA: TGTGCCAGCAGCTTAGTCCTTTCAGCGGGAGGGACCACAGATACGCAGTATTTT

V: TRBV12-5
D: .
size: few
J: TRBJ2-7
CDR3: CASGPAAGGLYEQYF
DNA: TGTGCTAGTGGTCCCGCCGCCGGCGGTCTCTACGAGCAGTACTTC

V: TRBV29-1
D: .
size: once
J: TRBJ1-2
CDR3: CSVEGAGRVYGYTF
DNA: TGCAGCGTTGAAGGTGCTGGCAGGGTGTATGGCTACACCTTC

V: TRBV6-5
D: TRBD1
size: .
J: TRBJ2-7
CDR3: CASRARPGGLVEQYF
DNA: TGTGCCAGCAGGGCCCGTCCAGGGGGCCTGGTCGAGCAGTACTTC

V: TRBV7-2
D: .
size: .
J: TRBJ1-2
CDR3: CASSFTGNYGYTF
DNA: TGTGCCAGCAGCTTTACGGGAAACTATGGCTACACCTTC

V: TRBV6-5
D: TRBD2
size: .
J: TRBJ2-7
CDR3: CASRPLAGNYEQYF
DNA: TGTGCCAGCAGGCCACTAGCGGGGAACTACGAGCAGTACTTC

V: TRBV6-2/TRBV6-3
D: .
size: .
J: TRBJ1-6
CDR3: CASSYPKERSPLHF
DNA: TGTGCCAGCAGTTATCCAAAGGAGCGGTCACCCCTCCACTTT

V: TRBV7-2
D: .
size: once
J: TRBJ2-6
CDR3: CASSFRGSGANVLTF
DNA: TGTGCCAGCAGCTTTAGGGGTTCTGGGGCCAACGTCCTGACTTTC

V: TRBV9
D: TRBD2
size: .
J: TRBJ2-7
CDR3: CASSVFDSGIMEQYF
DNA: TGTGCCAGCAGCGTATTTGATAGCGGGATAATGGAGCAGTACTTC

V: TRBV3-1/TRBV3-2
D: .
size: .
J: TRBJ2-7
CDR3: CASSHLGGTNSYEQYF
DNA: TGTGCCAGCAGCCATCTCGGAGGTACAAACTCCTACGAGCAGTACTTC

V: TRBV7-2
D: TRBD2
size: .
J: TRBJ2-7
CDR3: CASSSSREGRFDEQYF
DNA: TGTGCCAGCAGCTCATCGCGGGAGGGCCGATTCGACGAGCAGTACTTC

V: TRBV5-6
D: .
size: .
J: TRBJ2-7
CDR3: CASIKFGSYEQYF
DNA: TGTGCCAGCATCAAATTCGGCTCCTACGAGCAGTACTTC

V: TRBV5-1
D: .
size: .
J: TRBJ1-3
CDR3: CASSSQTAFGNTIYF
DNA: TGCGCCAGCAGCTCCCAGACAGCGTTTGGAAACACCATATATTTT

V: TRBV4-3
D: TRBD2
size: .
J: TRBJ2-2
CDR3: CASSQVLGGAGELFF
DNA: TGCGCCAGCAGCCAAGTGCTGGGGGGGGCCGGGGAGCTGTTTTTT

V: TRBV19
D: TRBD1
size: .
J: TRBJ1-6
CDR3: CASSKQGEAYNSPLHF
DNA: TGTGCCAGCAGTAAACAGGGGGAGGCCTATAATTCACCCCTCCACTTT

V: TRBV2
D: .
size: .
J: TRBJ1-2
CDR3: CASLGGMDGYTF
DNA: TGTGCCAGCCTCGGAGGAATGGATGGCTACACCTTC

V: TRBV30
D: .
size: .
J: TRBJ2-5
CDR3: CAWRGDQETQYF
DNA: TGTGCCTGGAGAGGGGACCAAGAGACCCAGTACTTC

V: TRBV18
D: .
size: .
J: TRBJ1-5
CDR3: CASSPDYSNQPQHF
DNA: TGTGCCAGCTCACCAGACTATAGCAATCAGCCCCAGCATTTT

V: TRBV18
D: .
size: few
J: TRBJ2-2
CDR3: CASSPRLVRSDTGELFF
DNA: TGTGCCAGCTCACCACGTTTGGTACGGTCGGACACCGGGGAGCTGTTTTTT

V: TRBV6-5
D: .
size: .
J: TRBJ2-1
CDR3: CASSPNRVPYNEQFF
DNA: TGTGCCAGCAGCCCCAACAGGGTCCCCTACAATGAGCAGTTCTTC

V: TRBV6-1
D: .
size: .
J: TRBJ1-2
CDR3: CASSGPGRHTSNYGYTF
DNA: TGTGCCAGCAGTGGACCCGGCCGACACACCTCTAACTATGGCTACACCTTC

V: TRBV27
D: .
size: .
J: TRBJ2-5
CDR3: CASSLYDSLGTQYF
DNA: TGTGCCAGCAGTTTATATGACTCCCTGGGGACCCAGTACTTC

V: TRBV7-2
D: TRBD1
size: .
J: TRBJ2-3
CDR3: CASSLLTGALSTDTQYF
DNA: TGTGCCAGCAGCTTGCTAACAGGGGCCCTTAGCACAGATACGCAGTATTTT

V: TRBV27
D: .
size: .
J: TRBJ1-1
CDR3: CASRTGGSTEAFF
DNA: TGTGCCAGCAGAACCGGGGGTTCCACTGAAGCTTTCTTT

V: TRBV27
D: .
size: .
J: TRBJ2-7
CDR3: CASSLGASYEQYF
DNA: TGTGCCAGCAGTTTAGGGGCCTCCTACGAGCAGTACTTC

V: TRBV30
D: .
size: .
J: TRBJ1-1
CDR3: CAWSVQGDTEAFF
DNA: TGTGCCTGGAGTGTGCAGGGCGATACTGAAGCTTTCTTT

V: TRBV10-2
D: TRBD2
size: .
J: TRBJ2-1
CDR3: CASSEGGLLVRDEQFF
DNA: TGCGCCAGCAGTGAGGGGGGACTACTAGTCCGGGACGAGCAGTTCTTC

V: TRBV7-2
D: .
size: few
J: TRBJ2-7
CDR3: CASSRRDNYEQYF
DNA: TGTGCCAGCAGCCGCCGGGACAATTACGAGCAGTACTTC

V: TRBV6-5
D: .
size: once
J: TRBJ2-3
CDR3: CASIVAGSRTDTQYF
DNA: TGTGCCAGCATAGTGGCGGGATCTCGCACAGATACGCAGTATTTT

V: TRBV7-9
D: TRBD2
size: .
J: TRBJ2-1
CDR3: CASSFYNSGRKRNEQFF
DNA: TGTGCCAGCAGCTTCTACAATAGCGGGAGGAAACGGAATGAGCAGTTCTTC

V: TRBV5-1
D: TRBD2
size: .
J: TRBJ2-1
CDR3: CASSLGSGGVDEQFF
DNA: TGCGCCAGCAGCTTGGGTAGCGGGGGCGTTGATGAGCAGTTCTTC

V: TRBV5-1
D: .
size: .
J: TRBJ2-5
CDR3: CASSNRAQETQYF
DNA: TGCGCCAGCAGCAACAGGGCTCAAGAGACCCAGTACTTC

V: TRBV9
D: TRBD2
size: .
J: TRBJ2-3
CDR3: CASSPAGGLTDTQYF
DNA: TGTGCCAGCAGCCCAGCGGGAGGCCTCACAGATACGCAGTATTTT

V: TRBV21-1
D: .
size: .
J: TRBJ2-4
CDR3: CASSENLQGTSGRIRQYF
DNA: TGTGCCAGCAGCGAAAACCTCCAAGGGACTAGCGGGAGAATTCGTCAGTACTTC

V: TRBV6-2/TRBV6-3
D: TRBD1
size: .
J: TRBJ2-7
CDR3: CASSRPGTGVEQYF
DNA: TGTGCCAGCAGCCGTCCCGGGACAGGGGTTGAGCAGTACTTC

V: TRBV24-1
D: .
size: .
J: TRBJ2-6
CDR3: CATSDSRGERKSSGANVLTF
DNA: TGTGCCACCAGTGATTCGCGGGGAGAGAGAAAAAGCTCTGGGGCCAACGTCCTGACTTTC

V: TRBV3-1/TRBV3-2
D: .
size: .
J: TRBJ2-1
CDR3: CASSQDLFRDTEQFF
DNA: TGTGCCAGCAGCCAAGATCTATTCCGGGATACTGAACAGTTCTTC

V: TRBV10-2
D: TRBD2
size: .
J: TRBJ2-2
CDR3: CASSELAGGGPGELFF
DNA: TGCGCCAGCAGTGAGTTAGCGGGAGGGGGCCCCGGGGAGCTGTTTTTT

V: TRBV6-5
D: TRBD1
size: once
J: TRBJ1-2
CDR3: CASSFRQGAESYTF
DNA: TGTGCCAGCAGTTTCCGACAGGGGGCGGAGAGCTACACCTTC

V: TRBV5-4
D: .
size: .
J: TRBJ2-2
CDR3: CASNRGKTENTGELFF
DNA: TGTGCCAGCAACAGAGGAAAGACAGAGAACACCGGGGAGCTGTTTTTT

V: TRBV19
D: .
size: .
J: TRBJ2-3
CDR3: CASSGTTGLGADTQYF
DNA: TGTGCCAGTAGTGGAACAACAGGGTTAGGGGCAGATACGCAGTATTTT

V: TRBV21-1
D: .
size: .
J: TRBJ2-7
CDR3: CASSKRDRDPSYEQYF
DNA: TGTGCCAGCAGCAAGCGAGACAGGGACCCGTCCTACGAGCAGTACTTC

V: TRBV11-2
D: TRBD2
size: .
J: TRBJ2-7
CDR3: CASRGTGTSGSPYEQYF
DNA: TGTGCCAGCAGGGGTACCGGGACTAGCGGGAGCCCCTACGAGCAGTACTTC

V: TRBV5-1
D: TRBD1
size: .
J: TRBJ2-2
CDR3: CASSQTGRGGELFF
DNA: TGCGCCAGCAGCCAGACAGGGCGCGGCGGGGAGCTGTTTTTT

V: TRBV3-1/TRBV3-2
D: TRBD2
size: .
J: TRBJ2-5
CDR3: CASSQDSIAGGYQETQYF
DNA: TGTGCCAGCAGCCAAGATTCCATAGCGGGGGGGTACCAAGAGACCCAGTACTTC

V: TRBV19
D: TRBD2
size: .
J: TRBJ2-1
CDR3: CASSIATSGRNEQFF
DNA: TGTGCCAGTAGTATTGCGACTAGCGGGAGGAATGAGCAGTTCTTC

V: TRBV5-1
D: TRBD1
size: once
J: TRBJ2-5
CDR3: CASSLGTGMGETQYF
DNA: TGCGCCAGCAGCTTGGGGACAGGGATGGGGGAGACCCAGTACTTC

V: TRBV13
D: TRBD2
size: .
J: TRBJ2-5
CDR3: CASSYWVEAGDGETQYF
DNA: TGTGCCAGCAGCTATTGGGTTGAGGCGGGAGATGGGGAGACCCAGTACTTC

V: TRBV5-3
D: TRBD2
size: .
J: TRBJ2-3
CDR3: CARSLIGGRFTDTQYF
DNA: TGTGCCAGAAGCTTGATCGGGGGGAGGTTCACAGATACGCAGTATTTT

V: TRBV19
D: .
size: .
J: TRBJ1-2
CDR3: CASRPPGANYNYGYTF
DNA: TGTGCCAGTAGGCCCCCGGGAGCGAATTATAACTATGGCTACACCTTC

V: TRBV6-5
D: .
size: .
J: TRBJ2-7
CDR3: CASTAGITYEQYF
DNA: TGTGCCAGCACTGCGGGAATAACCTACGAGCAGTACTTC

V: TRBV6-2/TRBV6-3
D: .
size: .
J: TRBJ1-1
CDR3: CASTPRTAMNTEAFF
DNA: TGTGCCAGCACCCCTCGGACAGCCATGAACACTGAAGCTTTCTTT

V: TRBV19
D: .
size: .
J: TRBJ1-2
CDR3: CASNHRARYGYTF
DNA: TGTGCCAGTAATCACAGGGCAAGGTATGGCTACACCTTC